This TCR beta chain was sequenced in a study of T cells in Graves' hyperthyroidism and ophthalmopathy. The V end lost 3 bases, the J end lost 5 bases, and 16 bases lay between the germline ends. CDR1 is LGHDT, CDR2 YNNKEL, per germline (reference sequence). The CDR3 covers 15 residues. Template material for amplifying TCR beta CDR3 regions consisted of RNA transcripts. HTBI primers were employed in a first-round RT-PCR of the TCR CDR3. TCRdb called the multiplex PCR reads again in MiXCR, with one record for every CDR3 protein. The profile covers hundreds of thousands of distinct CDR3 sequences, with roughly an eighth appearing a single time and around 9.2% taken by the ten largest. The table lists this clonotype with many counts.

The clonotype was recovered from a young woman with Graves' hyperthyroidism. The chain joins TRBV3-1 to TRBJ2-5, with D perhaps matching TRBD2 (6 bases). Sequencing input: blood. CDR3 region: CASSQIKGGWETQYF. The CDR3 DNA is TGTGCCAGCAGCCAGATAAAAGGAGGGTGGGAGACCCAGTACTTC.